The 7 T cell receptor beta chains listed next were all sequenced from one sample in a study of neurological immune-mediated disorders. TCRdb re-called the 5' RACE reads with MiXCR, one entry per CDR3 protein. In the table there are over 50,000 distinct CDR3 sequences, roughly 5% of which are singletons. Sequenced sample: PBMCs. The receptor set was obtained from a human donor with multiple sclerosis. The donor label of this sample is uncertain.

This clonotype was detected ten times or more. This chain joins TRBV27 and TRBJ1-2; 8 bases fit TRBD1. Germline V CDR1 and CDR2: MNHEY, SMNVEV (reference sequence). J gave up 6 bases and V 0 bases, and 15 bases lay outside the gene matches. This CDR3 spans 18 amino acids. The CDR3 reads CASSLSRRQGARRDGYTF. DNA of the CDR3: TGTGCCAGCAGTTTATCGCGGCGGCAGGGGGCTCGGAGAGATGGCTACACCTTC.

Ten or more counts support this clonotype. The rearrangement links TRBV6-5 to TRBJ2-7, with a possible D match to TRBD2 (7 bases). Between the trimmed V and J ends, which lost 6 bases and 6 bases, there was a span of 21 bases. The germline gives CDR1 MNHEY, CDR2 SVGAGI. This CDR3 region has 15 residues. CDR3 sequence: CASSRLGGALSEQYF. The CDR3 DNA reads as TGTGCCAGCAGCCGTCTTGGGGGGGCGCTTAGCGAGCAGTACTTC.

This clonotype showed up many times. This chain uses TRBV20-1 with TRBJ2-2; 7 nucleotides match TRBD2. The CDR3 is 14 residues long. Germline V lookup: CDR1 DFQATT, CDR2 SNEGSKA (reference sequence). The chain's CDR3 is CGVRGDQNTGELFF. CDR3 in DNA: TGCGGAGTCCGGGGGGACCAAAACACCGGGGAGCTGTTTTTT.

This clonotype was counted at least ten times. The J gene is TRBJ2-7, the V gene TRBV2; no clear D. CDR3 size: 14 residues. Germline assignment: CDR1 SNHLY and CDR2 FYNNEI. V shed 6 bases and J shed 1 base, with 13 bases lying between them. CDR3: CASRPDLGSYEQYF. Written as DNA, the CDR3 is TGTGCCAGCAGACCAGACTTGGGGTCCTACGAGCAGTACTTC.

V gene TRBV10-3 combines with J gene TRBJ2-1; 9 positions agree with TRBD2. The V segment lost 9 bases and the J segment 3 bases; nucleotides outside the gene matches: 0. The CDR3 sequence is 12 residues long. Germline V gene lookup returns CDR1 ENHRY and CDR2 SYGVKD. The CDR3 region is CAISGGYNEQFF. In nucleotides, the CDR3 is TGTGCCATTAGCGGGGGCTACAATGAGCAGTTCTTC.

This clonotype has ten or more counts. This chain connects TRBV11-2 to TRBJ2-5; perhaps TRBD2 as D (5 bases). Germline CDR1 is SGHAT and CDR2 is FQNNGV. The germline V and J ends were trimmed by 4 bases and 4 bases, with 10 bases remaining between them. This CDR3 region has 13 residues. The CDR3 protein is CASSSPAGETQYF. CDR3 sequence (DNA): TGTGCCAGCAGCTCCCCCGCGGGAGAGACCCAGTACTTC.

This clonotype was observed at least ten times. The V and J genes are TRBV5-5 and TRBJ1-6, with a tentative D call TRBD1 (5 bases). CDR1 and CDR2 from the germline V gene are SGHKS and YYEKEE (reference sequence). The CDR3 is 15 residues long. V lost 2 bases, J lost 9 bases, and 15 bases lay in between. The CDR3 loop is CASSFRRDGRSPLHF. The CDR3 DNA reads TGTGCCAGCAGCTTTCGGCGGGACGGACGTTCACCCCTCCACTTT.